A single sample gave rise to the 13 T cell receptor beta chains below, sequenced in a study of human T cells and chemical hapten exposure. TCRdb re-analysed the RACE reads in MiXCR, keeping a single row per CDR3 protein. Counted here are 75,000 to 95,000 distinct CDR3 sequences, 12% occurring once; the ten biggest clones make up about 3.5%. Time point given: patch test 1, 2 weeks after DPC sensitization. The sample's treatment: therapeutic diphenylcyclopropenone sensitization with weekly scalp DPC. The sample consisted of whole blood, taken in connection with sensitization to the hapten diphenylcyclopropenone (DPC). The source is an older woman with alopecia areata. Some clones in this sample may be carry-over from other donors' samples.

This clonotype turned up a few times. This chain joins TRBV29-1 and TRBJ2-7, with a tentative D call TRBD2 (6 bases). The CDR3 is 12 residues long. V was trimmed by 7 bases and J by 0 bases, leaving 10 bases between them. Per the germline V gene, CDR1 is SQVTM and CDR2 is ANQGSEA. CDR3 in amino acids: CSGLAHSYEQYF. The CDR3 bases are TGCAGCGGGCTAGCGCACTCCTACGAGCAGTACTTC.

The chain employs TRBV5-1 and TRBJ2-2, with no clear D. Trimming shortened V by 9 bases and J by 4 bases, and 10 bases separated the two germline ends. CDR1 and CDR2 (germline): SGHRS, YFSETQ. This CDR3 spans 12 amino acids. CDR3 loop: CANRTITGELFF. CDR3 coding DNA: TGCGCCAACAGAACGATCACCGGGGAGCTGTTTTTT. Based on the CDR3 plus reference TRBV5-1 and TRBJ2-2, the full variable domain is KAGVTQTPRYLIKTRGQQVTLSCSPISGHRSVSWYQQTPGQGLQFLFEYFSETQRNKGNFPGRFSGRQFSNSRSEMNVSTLELGDSALYLCANRTITGELFFGEGSRLTVL.

The chain has TRBV5-5 and TRBJ1-1; 8 bases agree with TRBD1. In germline, CDR1 is SGHKS, CDR2 YYEKEE (reference sequence). V lost 0 bases, J lost 4 bases, and 8 bases stayed unmatched. There are 16 residues in the CDR3. The CDR3 sequence: CASSLARGLGLTEAFF. For the CDR3, the DNA is TGTGCCAGCAGCTTGGCCAGGGGGCTTGGTCTCACTGAAGCTTTCTTT.

The sample holds a few counts of this clonotype. The chain recombines TRBV19 with TRBJ1-5; D not certain. Germline lookup yields CDR1 LNHDA and CDR2 SQIVND (reference sequence). The CDR3 consists of 13 residues. The V end was cut by 6 bases, the J end by 3 bases, with 9 bases between. The CDR3 DNA reads TGTGCCAGTAGCCTTCAGACCAATCAGCCCCAGCATTTT. Residues: CASSLQTNQPQHF.

This clonotype was detected ten times or more. V gene TRBV11-2 combines with J gene TRBJ1-1; D unresolved. CDR1 is SGHAT, CDR2 FQNNGV, per germline. The CDR3 sequence is 14 residues long. Trimming took 1 base from V and 5 from J, leaving 11 bases between them. In DNA, the CDR3 is TGTGCCAGCAGCTTAGCTGTGGAAAGAACTGAAGCTTTCTTT. This codes for CASSLAVERTEAFF.

The chain uses TRBV7-9 and TRBJ1-2; D is ambiguous. The CDR3 totals 15 residues. Germline-derived CDR1 and CDR2 are SEHNR and FQNEAQ (reference sequence). V lost 3 bases to trimming and J lost 1 base, with 12 bases between them. The CDR3 spells CASSLSTVINYGYTF. CDR3 coding DNA: TGTGCCAGCAGCTTGAGCACAGTGATTAACTATGGCTACACCTTC.

This clonotype has ten or more counts. The rearrangement uses TRBV3-1 and TRBJ2-7; D might be TRBD1 or TRBD2, each matching 5 bases. Between the trimmed V and J ends, which lost 3 bases and 5 bases, there was a span of 11 bases. Germline values: CDR1 LGHDT, CDR2 YNNKEL (reference sequence). The CDR3 loop spans 13 amino acids. CDR3 bases: TGTGCCAGCAGCCACGGGGCCGGGAACGAGCAGTACTTC. This encodes CASSHGAGNEQYF.

This clonotype was counted only a few times. The chain links TRBV10-1 to TRBJ2-3; 8 nucleotides match TRBD1. V shed 7 bases and J 4 bases; nucleotides not matched to a gene: 4. Germline CDR1 and CDR2: WNHNN and SYGVQD (reference sequence). This CDR3 comprises 13 residues. CDR3 protein: CASKDRDPDTQYF. In DNA form, the CDR3 reads TGCGCCAGCAAGGACAGGGACCCAGATACGCAGTATTTT.

V gene TRBV29-1 combines with J gene TRBJ2-7, with TRBD1 matching over 8 bases. The CDR3 is 13 amino acids. Trimming at V came to 3 bases and at J to 5 bases, leaving 6 bases not matched to a gene. In germline, CDR1 is SQVTM, CDR2 ANQGSEA. DNA for the CDR3: TGCAGCGTTGATGGCAGGGGGCTCGACGAGCAGTACTTC. Translating gives CSVDGRGLDEQYF.

This clonotype came up a few times. The DNA for the CDR3 is TGTGCCATCAGTGGCGACACAGATACGCAGTATTTT. It yields the protein CAISGDTDTQYF. V usage is TRBV10-3 and J usage is TRBJ2-3, with D unresolved. Germline V gene lookup returns CDR1 ENHRY and CDR2 SYGVKD. With 4 bases removed from V and 2 bases from J, the gap between germline ends came to 4 bases. The CDR3 length is 12 residues.

Comments on this clonotype: One end of the junction is discordant with germline, which a read error may explain. The V gene is TRBV19, the J gene TRBJ1-2; 9 bases are a match to TRBD1. Germline V gene lookup returns CDR1 LNHDA and CDR2 SQIVND (reference sequence). This CDR3 has 15 residues. This chain's CDR3 is CARSTTGGLVIGYTF. CDR3 bases: TGTGCCAGGAGTACAACAGGGGGCCTCGTAATCGGCTACACCTTC.

The chain couples TRBV10-3 to TRBJ1-2; D unresolved. Germline loops: CDR1 ENHRY, CDR2 SYGVKD. With 3 bases removed from V and 3 bases from J, the gap between germline ends came to 8 bases. The length of the CDR3 is 13 residues. CDR3 in DNA: TGTGCCATCAGTGATTCGACTTACTATGGCTACACCTTC. It codes for CAISDSTYYGYTF.

A few counts support this clonotype. This sequence joins TRBV7-9 and TRBJ2-5; 9 nucleotides agree with TRBD1. CDR1 is SEHNR and CDR2 is FQNEAQ in the germline V gene (reference sequence). The CDR3 loop spans 15 amino acids. V trimming: 5 bases; J trimming: 4 bases; junction bases outside the gene matches: 8. The CDR3 spells CASSHRDRAAETQYF. The CDR3 region has the DNA TGTGCCAGCAGCCACCGGGACAGGGCTGCAGAGACCCAGTACTTC.